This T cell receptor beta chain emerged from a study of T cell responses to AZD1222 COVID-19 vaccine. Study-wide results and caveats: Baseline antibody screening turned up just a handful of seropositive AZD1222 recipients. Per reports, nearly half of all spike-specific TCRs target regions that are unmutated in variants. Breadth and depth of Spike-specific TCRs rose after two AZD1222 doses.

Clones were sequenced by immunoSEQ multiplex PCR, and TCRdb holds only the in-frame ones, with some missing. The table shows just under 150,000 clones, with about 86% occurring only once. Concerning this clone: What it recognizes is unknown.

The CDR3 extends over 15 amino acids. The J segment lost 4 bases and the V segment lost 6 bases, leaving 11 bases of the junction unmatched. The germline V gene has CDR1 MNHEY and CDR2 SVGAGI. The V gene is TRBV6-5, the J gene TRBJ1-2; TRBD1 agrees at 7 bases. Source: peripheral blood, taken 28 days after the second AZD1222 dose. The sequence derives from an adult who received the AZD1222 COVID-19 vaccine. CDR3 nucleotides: TGTGCCAGCAGGCTGACAGGGAATACAGGCTATGGCTACACCTTC. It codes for CASRLTGNTGYGYTF.